This T cell receptor gamma chain came from a study of γδ T cells in repeated Plasmodium falciparum infection. This clone occurred a few times. Its antigen is unidentified. Per germline, CDR1 VENAVY and CDR2 YDSYNSRV. CDR3 length: 14 amino acids. V lost 4 bases and J lost 10; bases outside the gene matches: 16. General observations from the study: Vgamma9/Vdelta2+ T cells showed a stable polyclonal repertoire with shared TCRgamma sequences.

TCRdb redid the clone calls on the multiplex PCR reads with CATT. This sample has 30,000 or so gamma-chain clones; 1.4% to 1.5% occur once, and the top ten carry approximately 19%. Flow sorting of PBMC yielded separate Vgamma9/Vdelta2+ and Vdelta2-negative gammadelta T cell populations for bulk repertoire analysis. The chain uses TRGV8 and TRGJ1 or TRGJ2. Sequenced sample: gamma-delta T cells from blood. This clonotype was obtained from a pool of human donors (malaria-infected and uninfected, not separated). CDR3 sequence reads: CATWETYGLGKKLF. For the CDR3, the DNA is TGTGCCACCTGGGAGACGTACGGTCTGGGGAAGAAACTCTTT.